The next 22 T cell receptor beta chains were all read from a single sample in a study of CD8 T cells in ankylosing spondylitis. A single record per CDR3 protein comes from TCRdb applying MiXCR to the 5' RACE reads. The sample lists around 120,000 distinct CDR3 sequences; 20% to 30% were seen once. The sequenced material came from synovial fluid, either unsorted or a sorted T cell fraction (not recorded which). Receptors originate from a male donor with ankylosing spondylitis.

This CDR3 is CASSTRTSVPGTQYF. The CDR3 DNA reads TGTGCCAGCAGTACCCGGACTAGCGTCCCAGGTACGCAGTATTTT. This sequence joins TRBV12-3 or TRBV12-4 and TRBJ2-3; 9 nucleotides align to TRBD2. The J segment lost 8 bases and the V segment lost 5 bases, leaving 11 bases of the junction unmatched. This CDR3 has 15 residues.

A few counts support this clonotype. This rearrangement joins TRBV12-3 or TRBV12-4 to TRBJ1-5; D call uncertain. V lost 1 base to trimming and J lost 2 bases, with 9 bases between them. This CDR3 contains 15 residues. In DNA, the CDR3 is TGTGCCAGCAGTTTAGAGCCTTGGGGCAATCAGCCCCAGCATTTT. Residues: CASSLEPWGNQPQHF.

The V call is TRBV20-1, the J call TRBJ2-1; 10 nucleotides line up with TRBD2. Germline CDR1 is DFQATT and CDR2 is SNEGSKA (reference sequence). The junction had 6 bases not matched to a gene; V was cut back by 3 bases and J by 7 bases. The CDR3 covers 14 residues. CDR3 sequence: CSASPGLAYNEQFF. The CDR3 DNA reads as TGCAGTGCTAGTCCGGGACTAGCGTATAATGAGCAGTTCTTC.

This clonotype was detected many times. J is TRBJ1-5 and V is TRBV10-3; D remains unclear. Germline CDR1 reads ENHRY; CDR2 reads SYGVKD. Trimming stripped 5 bases from V and 4 bases from J, with 12 bases between. The CDR3 covers 14 residues. CDR3 loop: CAISPERRNQPQHF. DNA for the CDR3: TGTGCCATCAGTCCCGAACGACGGAATCAGCCCCAGCATTTT.

This clonotype was counted at least ten times. The chain is built from TRBV13 and TRBJ1-4, with D possibly TRBD1 on 5 matching bases. Germline V gene data show CDR1 as PRHDT and CDR2 as FYEKMQ (reference sequence). Trimming pared 4 bases from V and 7 bases from J, leaving 13 bases between. This CDR3 is built from 14 residues. Here the CDR3 reads CASSSQGGGEKLFF. CDR3 DNA: TGTGCCAGCAGCTCCCAGGGTGGAGGTGAAAAACTGTTTTTT. Full variable domain (missing parts from reference TRBV13 and TRBJ1-4): AAGVIQSPRHLIKEKRETATLKCYPIPRHDTVYWYQQGPGQDPQFLISFYEKMQSDKGSIPDRFSAQQFSDYHSELNMSSLELGDSALYFCASSSQGGGEKLFFGSGTQLSVL.

The chain links TRBV10-3 to TRBJ2-3; D ambiguous. V was cut by 3 bases and J by 0 bases, with 7 bases left in between. This CDR3 region has 14 residues. In germline, CDR1 is ENHRY, CDR2 SYGVKD. CDR3 protein: CAISEPASTDTQYF. Written as DNA, the CDR3 is TGTGCCATCAGTGAACCGGCCAGCACAGATACGCAGTATTTT.

The CDR3 nucleotides are TGTGCCAGCAGTTTTATCAGGGGAATCGGAACTGAAGCTTTCTTT. It yields the protein CASSFIRGIGTEAFF. This sequence joins TRBV12-3 or TRBV12-4 and TRBJ1-1, with TRBD1 as a possible D gene (6 bases). The CDR3 has 15 amino acids. The V end lost 3 bases, the J end lost 5 bases, and 16 bases lay between the germline ends.

This clonotype was detected a few times. This chain joins TRBV6-4 and TRBJ2-1; 11 positions match TRBD2. The CDR3 covers 16 residues. The germline CDR1 and CDR2 sequences are MRHNA and SNTAGT. The V segment lost 4 bases and the J segment 5 bases; nucleotides outside the gene matches: 7. For the CDR3, the DNA is TGTGCCAGCAGTGTGCTAGCGGGAGGTGGCCACAATGAGCAGTTCTTC. Amino acid sequence: CASSVLAGGGHNEQFF.

The chain links TRBV20-1 to TRBJ2-3; D perhaps matches TRBD1 (6 bases). In germline, CDR1 is DFQATT, CDR2 SNEGSKA (reference sequence). V lost 6 bases, J lost 5 bases, and 21 bases lay in between. The CDR3 is 15 amino acids. This CDR3 reads CSALVPGRGGDTQYF. CDR3 nucleotides: TGCAGTGCCTTGGTGCCGGGACGAGGGGGAGATACGCAGTATTTT.

The chain employs TRBV28 and TRBJ2-1; 9 bases match TRBD2. Germline trimming cut 2 bases from V and 7 bases from J; bases unmatched to any gene: 6. CDR3 length: 15 residues. Germline lookup yields CDR1 MDHEN and CDR2 SYDVKM. The CDR3 DNA reads TGTGCCAGCAGTTTAGTTACTAGCGGGTTGAATGAGCAGTTCTTC. This translates into CASSLVTSGLNEQFF.

This chain links TRBV20-1 with TRBJ2-3; 7 bases are a match to TRBD1. Germline CDR1 and CDR2: DFQATT and SNEGSKA (reference sequence). The V and J ends lost 0 bases and 2 bases, in that order; junction bases with no gene match: 5. This CDR3 spans 15 amino acids. As DNA, the CDR3 is TGCAGTGCTAGAGATAGCAGGGGGAACACAGATACGCAGTATTTT. Translated: CSARDSRGNTDTQYF.

This clonotype occurred many times. The chain combines TRBV29-1 with TRBJ2-4; D is uncertain. Looked up from germline, CDR1 is SQVTM and CDR2 is ANQGSEA. V was pared by 5 bases and J by 0 bases, with 5 bases between. The CDR3 has 12 residues. The CDR3 DNA reads TGCAGCGTTCGGATAGCCAAAAACATTCAGTACTTC. It translates to CSVRIAKNIQYF.

The chain is built from TRBV7-2 and TRBJ2-7, with TRBD2 matching 10 bases. The length of the CDR3 is 15 residues. Germline V gene lookup returns CDR1 SGHTA and CDR2 FQGNSA. V trimming: 5 bases; J trimming: 2 bases; junction bases outside the gene matches: 6. The CDR3 DNA sequence: TGTGCCAGCAGCCAAAGACTAGCGGGTCCCTACGAGCAGTACTTC. It codes for CASSQRLAGPYEQYF.

CDR3 residues: CATRAPNTGELFF. The CDR3 DNA reads as TGTGCCACCAGGGCTCCGAACACCGGGGAGCTGTTTTTT. The V gene is TRBV24-1, the J gene TRBJ2-2; D not resolved. V was shortened by 7 bases and J by 0 bases, with 5 bases between the two germline ends. Germline loops: CDR1 KGHDR, CDR2 SFDVKD. The CDR3 has 13 amino acids.

The rearrangement uses TRBV10-1 and TRBJ2-3, with 7 bases aligning to TRBD2. Germline V gene lookup returns CDR1 WNHNN and CDR2 SYGVQD (reference sequence). V was clipped by 5 bases and J by 4 bases; unmatched bases: 6. The CDR3 consists of 14 residues. The CDR3 DNA follows: TGCGCCAGCAGTCGCGGGAGTCAGCCAGATACGCAGTATTTT. Translating gives CASSRGSQPDTQYF.

The rearrangement uses TRBV20-1 and TRBJ1-1; D unresolved. CDR1 and CDR2 (germline): DFQATT, SNEGSKA (reference sequence). Trimming shortened V by 6 bases and J by 1 base, and 12 bases separated the two germline ends. The length of the CDR3 is 13 residues. CDR3 in amino acids: CSARDGRNTEAFF. DNA of the CDR3: TGCAGTGCCCGTGACGGGAGGAACACTGAAGCTTTCTTT.

This clonotype has a count of ten or more. The chain employs TRBV2 and TRBJ2-5; no clear D. CDR1 is SNHLY and CDR2 is FYNNEI in the germline V gene. This CDR3 has 13 amino acids. V lost 7 bases and J lost 1, with 10 bases in between. CDR3 in amino acids: CASNIGSQETQYF. The CDR3 coding sequence is TGTGCCAGCAACATCGGCAGCCAAGAGACCCAGTACTTC.

DNA of the CDR3: TGTGCCAGCAGCACGGGCCTGAGCACAGATACGCAGTATTTT. This codes for CASSTGLSTDTQYF. The V and J genes are TRBV7-9 and TRBJ2-3; D gene ambiguous. There are 14 residues in the CDR3. Germline lookup yields CDR1 SEHNR and CDR2 FQNEAQ (reference sequence). Trimming removed 5 bases from V and 0 bases from J, with 9 bases in between.

J is TRBJ1-6 and V is TRBV6-1; D gene unclear. The CDR3 covers 13 residues. Germline lookup yields CDR1 MNHNS and CDR2 SASEGT. Trimming took 6 bases from V and 6 from J, leaving 9 bases between them. CDR3 loop: CASRDLGNSPLHF. The DNA for the CDR3 is TGTGCCAGCAGGGATTTGGGTAATTCACCCCTCCACTTT.

The chain has TRBV9 and TRBJ2-1, with 8 nucleotides matching TRBD1. Per germline, CDR1 SGDLS and CDR2 YYNGEE. V lost 3 bases to trimming and J lost 6 bases; unmatched junction nucleotides: 11. The length of the CDR3 is 16 residues. In DNA, the CDR3 is TGTGCCAGCAGCGCCCCGCTCGGCAGGGGGCCCAATGAGCAGTTCTTC. Its translation is CASSAPLGRGPNEQFF.

This clonotype appeared a few times. V usage is TRBV11-2 and J usage is TRBJ2-2, with 9 bases identical to TRBD1. The length of the CDR3 is 14 residues. Germline CDR1 SGHAT, CDR2 FQNNGV. Trimming cost V 3 bases and J 6 bases; bases outside gene matches: 2. CDR3: CASSLGQGAGELFF. The CDR3 nucleotides are TGTGCCAGCAGCTTGGGACAGGGCGCCGGGGAGCTGTTTTTT.

This clonotype was picked up a small number of times. This rearrangement joins TRBV27 to TRBJ1-5; D is uncertain. Trimming stripped 3 bases from V and 2 bases from J, with 5 bases between. This CDR3 contains 13 residues. Germline CDR1 MNHEY, CDR2 SMNVEV (reference sequence). CDR3 DNA: TGTGCCAGCAGTTTCGGCGGCAATCAGCCCCAGCATTTT. Translating gives CASSFGGNQPQHF.